Given below is one T cell receptor beta chain in context. The data derive from a study of blood T cell repertoires in COVID-19. The repertoire was sequenced with immunoSEQ multiplex PCR; TCRdb's copy has only in-frame clones and lacks some. The data contain roughly 28,000 clones, roughly 80% of them seen just once; the ten biggest clones take up about 1.7%. This TCR was recovered from a man older than 75 with active or convalescent COVID-19. Specimen: peripheral blood.

This CDR3 reads CASSLEAGAFREQYF. In nucleotides, the CDR3 is TGTGCCAGCAGCTTAGAGGCGGGGGCCTTCCGCGAGCAGTACTTC. The chain is built from TRBV7-6 and TRBJ2-7; possibly TRBD2 for D (7 bases). Germline CDR1 is SGHVS and CDR2 is FNYEAQ. The V end was cut by 1 base, the J end by 6 bases, with 16 bases between. The CDR3 loop spans 15 amino acids.